The rows below give T cell receptor beta chains drawn from one sample of a study of CD8+ T cells in alopecia areata. TCRdb's copy holds only in-frame clones and misses some; the assay was immunoSEQ multiplex PCR. The data contain 110,000 or so clones, roughly two fifths of them singletons. Material for sequencing was CD4+ T cells sorted from blood. These receptors were collected from a human donor with alopecia areata. The CDR3 runs from the conserved cysteine through the conserved F or W. D genes are given only for firm matches. The size entry is marked missing in some rows and otherwise reads once, few, many or a size class.

j_gene	abundance	d_gene	v_gene	CDR3nt	CDR3aa
TRBJ2-5	few	NA	TRBV13	TGTGCCAGCAGCTACAGGAGTCAAGAGACCCAGTACTTC	CASSYRSQETQYF
TRBJ2-7	once	TRBD1	TRBV7-2	TGTGCCAGCAGCTTACCCGGGACAGGGACCGAGCAGTACTTC	CASSLPGTGTEQYF
TRBJ1-1	few	NA	TRBV10-3	TGTGCCATCAGTACTGGGGGAGGGAGCACTGAAGCTTTCTTT	CAISTGGGSTEAFF
TRBJ2-1	NA	TRBD2	TRBV5-1	TGCGCCAGCAGCAGGCCAGCGGGAGACAATGAGCAGTTCTTC	CASSRPAGDNEQFF
TRBJ2-1	NA	NA	TRBV9	TGTGCCAGCAGCGTAAGAAGCGGAGACAATGAGCAGTTCTTC	CASSVRSGDNEQFF
TRBJ1-6	NA	NA	TRBV4-3	TGCGCCAGCAGCCAAGATCAAGAGAATTCACCCCTCCACTTT	CASSQDQENSPLHF
TRBJ2-1	NA	TRBD2	TRBV6-5	TGTGCCAGCAGTGCCGGGACTAAGATGTTCTTC	CASSAGTKMFF
TRBJ2-7	few	NA	TRBV28	TGTGCCAGCAGCCCGCTGGGCCGGAGCTCCTACGAGCAGTACTTC	CASSPLGRSSYEQYF
TRBJ2-2	few	TRBD1	TRBV11-2	TGTGCCAGCAGACAGGGGCCGTTCGCGAACACCGGGGAGCTGTTTTTT	CASRQGPFANTGELFF
TRBJ2-3	NA	NA	TRBV29-1	TGCAGCGTTGACCACACAGATACGCAGTATTTT	CSVDHTDTQYF
TRBJ1-2	NA	NA	TRBV4-3	TGCGCCAGCAGCCAAGACGTCCCAGGTCGGGCGTCTAACTATGGCTACACCTTC	CASSQDVPGRASNYGYTF
TRBJ2-7	few	NA	TRBV29-1	TGCAGCGCCAAAGGGGGGACGGGCAGCTCCTACGAGCAGTACTTC	CSAKGGTGSSYEQYF
TRBJ2-5	few	TRBD1	TRBV29-1	TGCAGCGTGATGACAGGGGCCCAAGAGACCCAGTACTTC	CSVMTGAQETQYF
TRBJ2-1	NA	NA	TRBV10-3	TGTGCCATCAGTGAGGACGGCAATGAGCAGTTCTTC	CAISEDGNEQFF
TRBJ1-3	few	NA	TRBV7-9	TGTGCCAGCAGCTCCGGGAGCTCTGGCCGCACCATATATTTT	CASSSGSSGRTIYF
TRBJ2-5	NA	TRBD2	TRBV14	TGTGCCAGCAGCCGGGGACTACTGCAAGAGACCCAGTACTTC	CASSRGLLQETQYF
TRBJ2-1	NA	NA	TRBV19	TGTGCCAGTAGTATTGAGGGAGCGATTCGCCATGAGCAGTTCTTC	CASSIEGAIRHEQFF
TRBJ2-2	few	NA	TRBV7-3	TGTGCCAGCAGCTTTCAGGGAACCGGGGAGCTGTTTTTT	CASSFQGTGELFF
TRBJ2-3	NA	NA	TRBV2	TGTGCCAGCAAAGAACGCCATGGCACAGATACGCAGTATTTT	CASKERHGTDTQYF
TRBJ2-5	NA	NA	TRBV23-1	TGCGCCAGCAGTCGCGCCAACCAAGAGACCCAGTACTTC	CASSRANQETQYF
TRBJ1-2	NA	NA	TRBV29-1	TGCAGCGTTGAGGTTGGAGTTGGCTATGGCTACACCTTC	CSVEVGVGYGYTF
TRBJ2-3	once	NA	TRBV4-1	TGCGCCAGCAGCCAAGTAGGTCACGAGCGCACAGATACGCAGTATTTT	CASSQVGHERTDTQYF
TRBJ2-7	NA	NA	TRBV29-1	TGCAGCGTTGAGTCCCCGTCCTACGAGCAGTACTTC	CSVESPSYEQYF
TRBJ2-5	few	TRBD1	TRBV29-1	TGCAGCGTTCGTAACAGGGGTGGGGCAGAGACCCAGTACTTC	CSVRNRGGAETQYF
TRBJ2-7	NA	TRBD1	TRBV28	TGTGCCAGCAGTTCTACCGGGACAGGGCGCTACGAGCAGTACTTC	CASSSTGTGRYEQYF
TRBJ2-5	NA	TRBD2	TRBV2	TGTGCCAGCAGTGAGATAGCGGGAGAGACCCAGTACTTC	CASSEIAGETQYF
TRBJ1-1	NA	NA	TRBV6-6	TGTGCCAGCAGTGTCATACACACGGACACTGAAGCTTTCTTT	CASSVIHTDTEAFF
TRBJ2-3	NA	NA	TRBV6-5	TGTGCCAGCAGTTTGCTGAAAAGCACAGATACGCAGTATTTT	CASSLLKSTDTQYF
TRBJ2-7	NA	TRBD2	TRBV19	TGTGCCAGTACTAGCGGGAGGGCCGAGTCCTACGAGCAGTACTTC	CASTSGRAESYEQYF
TRBJ1-1	NA	NA	TRBV7-2	TGTGCCAGCAGCTTAACATACGACATGAACACTGAAGCTTTCTTT	CASSLTYDMNTEAFF
TRBJ2-7	many	TRBD1	TRBV28	TGTGCCAGCAGCTCTCCCTGGACAGGCTCGGACGAGCAGTACTTC	CASSSPWTGSDEQYF
TRBJ2-3	NA	NA	TRBV7-2	TGTGCCAGCAGCTTGTCGACTCCCCTTGGGATAGATACGCAGTATTTT	CASSLSTPLGIDTQYF
TRBJ2-3	NA	NA	TRBV30	TGTGCCTGGAGTGTCGCCCGAGGTAGCGCTGATACGCAGTATTTT	CAWSVARGSADTQYF
TRBJ2-7	NA	NA	TRBV11-2	TGTGCCAGCAGCCTAAACCGACAGGTCGAGCAGTACTTC	CASSLNRQVEQYF
TRBJ1-6	NA	NA	TRBV29-1	TGCAGCGTACGGACAGATTCCACCGATAATTCACCCCTCCACTTT	CSVRTDSTDNSPLHF
TRBJ2-5	NA	NA	TRBV7-3	TGTGCCAGCAGCTTACGCCTCCAAGAGACCCAGTACTTC	CASSLRLQETQYF